At least ten counts were recorded for the clone carrying this TCR beta chain. The antigen is not known. CDR3 and TCR beta VDJ profiling relied on a genomic DNA template. TCRdb re-called the reads through MiXCR, storing one row per CDR3 protein. The sample has about 220,000 distinct CDR3 sequences, roughly 35% seen once. With 4 bases removed from V and 7 bases from J, the gap between germline ends came to 17 bases. The CDR3 covers 15 residues. Germline lookup yields CDR1 SGHTA and CDR2 FQGNSA. The sample belongs to a study of CD8+CD57+ T cells in acquired aplastic anemia. Study details: Sorted CD4+ and CD8+ cells gave a mean 3.2 ug DNA, range 0.2 to 27.4 ug. CD4+ reads averaged around 9.9 million in healthy donors.

Study-level points and caveats: Researchers reported that CD8+ Simpson's diversity was not significantly different in patients versus controls. Sharing between patients and controls was observed for twenty-nine CD8+ CDR3 sequences.

The J gene is TRBJ2-1, the V gene TRBV7-2; weak D call: TRBD2 (5 bases). This receptor was identified in a human donor in good health, serving as a control. Specimen: sorted CD4+, CD8+, or CD8+CD57+ T cells (not recorded which) from PBMCs. CDR3 sequence reads: CASSSIPGTGNEQFF. The CDR3 bases are TGTGCCAGCAGCTCCATCCCGGGTACGGGGAATGAGCAGTTCTTC.